This entry features one T cell receptor beta chain sequence. As yet, its antigen is unknown. These data originate in a study of cytomegalovirus exposure and HLA in healthy donors. Use of 60 Vbeta and 13 Jbeta primers characterized the PCR. Data came from immunoSEQ multiplex PCR; TCRdb stores just in-frame clones and leaves some out. Here the sample spans about 200,000 clones, 60% to 85% being singletons. Germline V gives CDR1 SQVTM, CDR2 ANQGSEA. This CDR3 is built from 11 residues. Trimming cost V 7 bases and J 4 bases, with 8 bases left between them. General study results and limits: For cytomegalovirus status, the classifier reportedly gave diagnoses with high specificity and sensitivity. In an earlier analysis, productive rearrangement rates for most beta V segments clustered near 87% or 30%.

Unrecorded immune exposure was likely among donors, who were nominally healthy when sampled. Specimen: PBMCs. The TCR was taken from a man in his forties in good health and CMV-seronegative. V and J are TRBV29-1 and TRBJ1-3; D ambiguous. CDR3 nucleotides: TGCAGCGCCAAAGAGGGAAACACCATATATTTT. Amino acids: CSAKEGNTIYF.